The following is a T cell receptor beta chain sequence with its context. This sample was included in a study of T cells in Graves' hyperthyroidism and ophthalmopathy. Those with hyperthyroidism were 18 to 65 years old, newly diagnosed, and ill for under 2 months. RNA transcripts gave rise to amplified TCR beta CDR3 regions. HTBI primers were used for first-round RT-PCR of the TCR CDR3. TCRdb called the multiplex PCR reads again in MiXCR, with one record for every CDR3 protein. Altogether 550,000 to 850,000 distinct CDR3 sequences are present, about 17% being singletons, with the ten largest covering roughly a sixth. V lost 4 bases, J lost 7 bases, and 17 bases lay in between. Germline CDR1 and CDR2: SQVTM and ANQGSEA. CDR3 size: 13 residues.

This receptor was taken from a woman aged 50 to 60 with Graves' hyperthyroidism that later progressed to Graves' ophthalmopathy. Sequencing used blood. The rearrangement joins TRBV29-1 to TRBJ2-7, with a tentative D call TRBD1 (7 bases). The CDR3 region is CSVAPDPGGEQYF. The CDR3 nucleotides are TGCAGCGTTGCCCCGGATCCAGGGGGGGAGCAGTACTTC.